Below are 18 T cell receptor beta chains sequenced from a single sample in a study of beta chain features in type 1 diabetes. Expressed TCRB transcripts got sequenced, as all isolated RNA was reverse transcribed. Sequenced by immunoSEQ multiplex PCR; TCRdb stores in-frame clones only, minus some. The sample consists of 350,000 or so clones, about 20% of them appearing once. Input material: naive CD4+ T cells from blood. The receptors come from a woman between 18 and 29 years old in good health.

The chain is built from TRBV7-2 and TRBJ2-5, with D unclear. The CDR3 totals 13 residues. V was clipped by 3 bases and J by 7 bases, with 12 bases between them. Germline V gene sequence: CDR1 SGHTA, CDR2 FQGNSA. The DNA for the CDR3 is TGTGCCAGCAGCTTGTTCGAGTTTGGGACCCAGTACTTC. Translation: CASSLFEFGTQYF.

The chain employs TRBV5-1 and TRBJ1-2, with TRBD1 matching 9 bases. CDR1 SGHRS and CDR2 YFSETQ come from the germline V gene. Trimming at V came to 5 bases and at J to 3 bases, leaving 8 bases not matched to a gene. This CDR3 contains 15 residues. CDR3 protein: CASRAEGQGDYGYTF. CDR3 DNA: TGCGCCAGCAGGGCCGAGGGACAGGGTGACTATGGCTACACCTTC.

This clone has only a few counts. The V call is TRBV11-2, the J call TRBJ1-1, with D unclear. Germline V gene data show CDR1 as SGHAT and CDR2 as FQNNGV. The ends were cut back, 1 base at V and 7 bases at J, with 13 bases in the middle. The CDR3 is 14 residues long. CDR3 nucleotides: TGTGCCAGCAGCTTAGGGTCCAGTTTTGGTGAAGCTTTCTTT. Translated: CASSLGSSFGEAFF. Full variable domain (remainder filled in from reference TRBV11-2 and TRBJ1-1): EAGVAQSPRYKIIEKRQSVAFWCNPISGHATLYWYQQILGQGPKLLIQFQNNGVVDDSQLPKDRFSAERLKGVDSTLKIQPAKLEDSAVYLCASSLGSSFGEAFFGQGTRLTVV.

The V and J genes are TRBV18 and TRBJ2-7; 7 nucleotides match TRBD2. J was trimmed by 2 bases and V by 3 bases; bases with no gene match: 4. Germline V gene sequence: CDR1 KGHSH, CDR2 LQKENI. CDR3 length: 14 residues. Here the CDR3 DNA reads TGTGCCAGCTCACCCGCGGGGGTGGCCTACGAGCAGTACTTC. This codes for CASSPAGVAYEQYF.

The J gene is TRBJ2-3, the V gene TRBV18; D might be TRBD2 (6 bases). Germline-derived CDR1 and CDR2 are KGHSH and LQKENI. Deletions cut 1 base from V and 1 base from J, with 12 bases between. The CDR3 is 16 residues long. The CDR3 spells CASSPLQGGGTDTQYF. DNA for the CDR3: TGTGCCAGCTCACCACTCCAGGGAGGCGGCACAGATACGCAGTATTTT.

The V gene is TRBV7-2, the J gene TRBJ1-1; 7 nucleotides line up with TRBD1. Germline CDR1 reads SGHTA; CDR2 reads FQGNSA. Trimming at V came to 5 bases and at J to 2 bases, leaving 8 bases not matched to a gene. The CDR3 runs to 15 residues. CDR3 DNA: TGTGCCAGCAGCCCGAGAGGGGGCAGAAACACTGAAGCTTTCTTT. Translation: CASSPRGGRNTEAFF.

The chain carries TRBV18 and TRBJ1-2; D is perhaps TRBD1 (6 bases). CDR1 is KGHSH, CDR2 LQKENI, per germline. Between the trimmed V and J ends, which lost 3 bases and 4 bases, there was a span of 9 bases. The CDR3 contains 13 residues. This chain's CDR3 is CASSPDSLYGYTF. The CDR3 region has the DNA TGTGCCAGCTCACCGGACAGCCTCTATGGCTACACCTTC.

The chain combines TRBV5-1 with TRBJ2-4, with 7 bases fitting TRBD1. Germline V gene sequence: CDR1 SGHRS, CDR2 YFSETQ. The length of the CDR3 is 14 residues. J was trimmed by 8 bases and V by 0 bases; bases with no gene match: 5. Here the CDR3 reads CASSLGGGLDIQYF. The CDR3 DNA sequence: TGCGCCAGCAGCTTGGGAGGGGGCTTGGACATTCAGTACTTC.

This rearrangement joins TRBV7-9 to TRBJ2-3; tentative D call: TRBD2 (6 bases). The CDR3 covers 13 residues. Germline assignment: CDR1 SEHNR and CDR2 FQNEAQ (reference sequence). V lost 1 base and J lost 5, with 7 bases in between. In DNA form, the CDR3 reads TGTGCCAGCAGCTTAGGCGGGATAGATACGCAGTATTTT. Protein product: CASSLGGIDTQYF.

This clone has just a few counts. This chain uses TRBV14 with TRBJ2-2, with 7 bases aligning to TRBD1. The germline CDR1 and CDR2 sequences are SGHDN and FVKESK. J lost 6 bases, V lost 2 bases, and 9 bases had no gene match. This CDR3 spans 16 amino acids. The CDR3 bases are TGTGCCAGCAGCCAAACAAGAGGGGGCGGATCCGGGGAGCTGTTTTTT. Translating gives CASSQTRGGGSGELFF.

In its sample, this clone was seen a few times. The rearrangement uses TRBV28 and TRBJ2-7, with 8 bases that match TRBD2. The CDR3 totals 14 residues. The germline V gene has CDR1 MDHEN and CDR2 SYDVKM. After removal of 8 bases from V and 1 base from J, the junction contained 7 bases not matched to a gene. The CDR3 region is CASSAGVMSYEQYF. As DNA, the CDR3 is TGTGCCAGCTCAGCGGGAGTGATGTCCTACGAGCAGTACTTC.

This chain uses TRBV7-2 with TRBJ2-5, with 8 positions matching TRBD2. The CDR3 is made up of 14 amino acids. Germline V gives CDR1 SGHTA, CDR2 FQGNSA. Trimming removed 5 bases from V and 5 bases from J; junction bases left unmatched: 7. In nucleotides, the CDR3 is TGTGCCAGCAGCCCGGGGGGGCCGAGGGAGACCCAGTACTTC. Encoded protein: CASSPGGPRETQYF.

This clone has only a few counts. The chain recombines TRBV6-6 with TRBJ1-1; 8 bases agree with TRBD1. Germline lookup yields CDR1 MNHNY and CDR2 SVGAGI (reference sequence). V shed 6 bases, J shed 1 base, and the junction held 4 bases outside the gene matches. This CDR3 is 14 amino acids long. CDR3 nucleotide sequence: TGTGCCAGCAGCTTCGGACAGGGGAACACTGAAGCTTTCTTT. Encoded protein: CASSFGQGNTEAFF.

The V call is TRBV12-5, the J call TRBJ2-7; D is perhaps TRBD2 (6 bases). The CDR3 contains 13 residues. The V gene lost 2 bases and the J gene lost 6 bases, with 11 bases spanning the gap. The V gene's germline CDR1 is LGHNT and CDR2 FRNRAP. The CDR3 DNA is TGTGCTAGTGGTTTGTTCCCTAGCGCCGAGCAGTACTTC. Encoded protein: CASGLFPSAEQYF.

This clone was observed a few times. This chain links TRBV11-2 with TRBJ2-1; a weak D match, TRBD2 (6 bases). V lost 4 bases, J lost 5 bases, and 18 bases lay in between. The CDR3 consists of 16 residues. Looked up from germline, CDR1 is SGHAT and CDR2 is FQNNGV. The CDR3 spells CASSSGQAGYNNEQFF. In nucleotides, the CDR3 is TGTGCCAGCAGCTCCGGTCAGGCGGGATATAACAATGAGCAGTTCTTC.

This clone was observed a few times. The chain carries TRBV7-8 and TRBJ1-1; D remains unclear. Germline lookup yields CDR1 SGHVS and CDR2 FQNEAQ. The CDR3 is 13 amino acids. V lost 7 bases and J 1 base, leaving 10 bases between the germline ends. For the CDR3, the DNA is TGTGCCAGCACCCTGTTTAGGAACACTGAAGCTTTCTTT. Amino acids: CASTLFRNTEAFF.

The J gene is TRBJ2-5, the V gene TRBV30; no firm D call. CDR3 length equals 14 residues. Trimming took 0 bases from V and 0 from J, leaving 8 bases between them. Looked up from germline, CDR1 is GTSNPN and CDR2 is SVGIG (reference sequence). For the CDR3, the DNA is TGTGCCTGGAGTGTCAATACTTACCAAGAGACCCAGTACTTC. Translated, it gives CAWSVNTYQETQYF.

A note on this clone: At the DNA level, this CDR3 is encoded by other sequences in the same sample as well. V gene TRBV7-9 combines with J gene TRBJ2-5; a possible D gene is TRBD2 (6 bases). V dropped 3 bases and J dropped 2 bases, with 7 bases sitting between them. The germline gives CDR1 SEHNR, CDR2 FQNEAQ (reference sequence). CDR3 length: 13 amino acids. The CDR3 is CASSFGGQETQYF. The CDR3 nucleotides are TGTGCCAGCAGCTTTGGAGGGCAAGAGACCCAGTACTTC.